What follows describes a single T cell receptor beta chain. What it recognizes is unknown. This may be a read error, as it is one base from a much larger clone. The data derive from a study of blood T cells in healthy people across ages. Overall study context: When template switching was applied, about one barcoded beta molecule was captured per two T cells. Study-wide results and limits: Underestimates were what the diversity estimates from one million T cells were considered to be.

Primed by a sample-barcoded 5' primer and a J-beta primer mix, a second PCR proceeded for about 7 to 11 cycles. MiXCR, run by TCRdb on the 5' RACE reads, gives a single entry per CDR3 protein. The sample holds about 590,000 distinct CDR3 sequences, approximately 30% seen once. The germline CDR1 and CDR2 sequences are ENHRY and SYGVKD. The CDR3 sequence is 12 residues long. The V end lost 10 bases, the J end lost 4 bases, and 13 bases lay between the germline ends. The chain recombines TRBV10-3 with TRBJ2-5; weak D call: TRBD1 (5 bases). The specimen was blood. The clonotype originates from a woman over 75 in good health. CDR3: CASRQLGETQYF. CDR3 in DNA: TGTGCCAGCAGACAGTTAGGAGAGACCCAGTACTTC.